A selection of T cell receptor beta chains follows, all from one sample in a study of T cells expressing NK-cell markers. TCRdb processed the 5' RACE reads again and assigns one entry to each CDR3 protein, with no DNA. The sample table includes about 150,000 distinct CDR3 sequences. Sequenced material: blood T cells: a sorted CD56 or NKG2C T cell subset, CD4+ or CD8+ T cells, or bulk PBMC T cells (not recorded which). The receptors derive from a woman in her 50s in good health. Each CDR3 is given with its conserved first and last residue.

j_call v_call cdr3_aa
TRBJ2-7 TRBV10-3 CAISTGTSEYEQYF
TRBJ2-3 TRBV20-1 CSARWVDSTDTQYF
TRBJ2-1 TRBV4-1 CASSHSWGDNEQFF
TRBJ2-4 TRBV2 CASSSWVDKNIQYF
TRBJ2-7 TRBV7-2 CASSLFALLAAPSYEQYF
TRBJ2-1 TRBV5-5 CASSFIGYTNEQFF
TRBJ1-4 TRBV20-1 CSASYRVDGEKLFF
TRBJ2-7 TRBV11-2 CASRQILVHEQYF
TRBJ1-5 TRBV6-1 CASSEEGAWARQPQHF
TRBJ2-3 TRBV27 CASLKSDTQYF
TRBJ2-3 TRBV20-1 CSARPRDRAYTDTQYF
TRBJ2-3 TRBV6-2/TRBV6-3 CASLPTTGSTDTQYF
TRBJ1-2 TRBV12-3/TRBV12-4 CASSTITYGYTF
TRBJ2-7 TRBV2 CASRWTAYEQYF
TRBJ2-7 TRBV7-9 CASSLGGLASGRNSSYEQYF
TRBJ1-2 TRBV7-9 CASSSHRGSLYGYTF